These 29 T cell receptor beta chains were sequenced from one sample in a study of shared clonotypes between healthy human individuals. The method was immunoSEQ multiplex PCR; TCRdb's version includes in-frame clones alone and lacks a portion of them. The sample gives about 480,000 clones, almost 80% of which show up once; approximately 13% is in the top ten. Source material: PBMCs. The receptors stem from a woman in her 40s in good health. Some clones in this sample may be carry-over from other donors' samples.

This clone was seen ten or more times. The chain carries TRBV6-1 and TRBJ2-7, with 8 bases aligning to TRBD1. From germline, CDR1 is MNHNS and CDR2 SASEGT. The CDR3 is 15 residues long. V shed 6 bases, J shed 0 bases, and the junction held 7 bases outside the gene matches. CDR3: CASRAGTGNSYEQYF. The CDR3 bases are TGTGCCAGCAGGGCCGGGACAGGAAACTCCTACGAGCAGTACTTC.

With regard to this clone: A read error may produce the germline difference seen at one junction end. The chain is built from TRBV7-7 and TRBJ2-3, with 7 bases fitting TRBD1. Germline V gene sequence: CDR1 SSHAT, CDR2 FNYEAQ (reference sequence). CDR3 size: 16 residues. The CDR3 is CASSSGTAGGTDTQYF. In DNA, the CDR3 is TGTGCTAGCAGTTCAGGGACAGCCGGCGGCACAGATACGCAGTATTTT.

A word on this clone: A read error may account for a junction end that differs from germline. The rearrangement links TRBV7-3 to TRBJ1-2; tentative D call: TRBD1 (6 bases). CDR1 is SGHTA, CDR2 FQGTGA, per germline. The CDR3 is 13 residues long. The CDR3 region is CASSSGNTGSYAF. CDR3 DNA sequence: TGTGCCAGCAGCTCAGGAAATACAGGGTCGTACGCCTTC.

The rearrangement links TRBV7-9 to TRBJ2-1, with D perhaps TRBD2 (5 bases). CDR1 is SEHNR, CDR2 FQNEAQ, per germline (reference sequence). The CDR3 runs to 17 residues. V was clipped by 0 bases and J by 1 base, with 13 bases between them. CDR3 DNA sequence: TGTGCCAGCAGCTTAGCTTCCTTACTAGTTTCCTACAATGAGCAGTTCTTC. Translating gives CASSLASLLVSYNEQFF.

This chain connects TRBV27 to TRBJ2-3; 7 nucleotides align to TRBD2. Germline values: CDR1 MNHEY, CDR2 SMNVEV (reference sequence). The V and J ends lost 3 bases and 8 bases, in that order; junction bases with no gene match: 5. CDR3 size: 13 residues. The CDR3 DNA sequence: TGTGCCAGCAGTTTGGCGGGAGCCGGTACGCAGTATTTT. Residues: CASSLAGAGTQYF.

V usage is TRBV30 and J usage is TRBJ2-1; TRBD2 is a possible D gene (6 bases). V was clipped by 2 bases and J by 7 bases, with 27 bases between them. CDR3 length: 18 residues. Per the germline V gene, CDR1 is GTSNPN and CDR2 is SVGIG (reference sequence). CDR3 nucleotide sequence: TGTGCCTGGAGTCACTTGACTCGCTCACTAGCCCAGGCGAATGAGCAGTTCTTC. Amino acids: CAWSHLTRSLAQANEQFF.

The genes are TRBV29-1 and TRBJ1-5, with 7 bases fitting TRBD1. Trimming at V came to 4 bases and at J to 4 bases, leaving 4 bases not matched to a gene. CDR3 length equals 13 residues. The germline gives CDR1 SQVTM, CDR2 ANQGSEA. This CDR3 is CSVATGRNQPQHF. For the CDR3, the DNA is TGCAGCGTTGCGACAGGGCGGAATCAGCCCCAGCATTTT.

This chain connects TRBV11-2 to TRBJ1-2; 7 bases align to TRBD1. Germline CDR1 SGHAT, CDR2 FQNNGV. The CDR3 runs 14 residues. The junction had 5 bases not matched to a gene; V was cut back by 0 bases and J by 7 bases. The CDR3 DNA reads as TGTGCCAGCAGCTTAGATAGACAGGGTGGTGGCTACACCTTC. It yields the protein CASSLDRQGGGYTF.

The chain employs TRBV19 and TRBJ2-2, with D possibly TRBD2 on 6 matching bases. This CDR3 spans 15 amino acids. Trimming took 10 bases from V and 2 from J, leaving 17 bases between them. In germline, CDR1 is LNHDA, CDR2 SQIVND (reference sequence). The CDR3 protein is CATKRGGANTGELFF. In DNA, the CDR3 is TGTGCCACCAAAAGGGGCGGGGCTAACACCGGGGAGCTGTTTTTT.

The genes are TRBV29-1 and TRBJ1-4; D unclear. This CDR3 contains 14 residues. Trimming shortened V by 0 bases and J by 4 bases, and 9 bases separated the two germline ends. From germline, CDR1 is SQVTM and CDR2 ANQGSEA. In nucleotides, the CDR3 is TGCAGCGTTGAAGACAGGATTGGTAATGAAAAACTGTTTTTT. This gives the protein CSVEDRIGNEKLFF.

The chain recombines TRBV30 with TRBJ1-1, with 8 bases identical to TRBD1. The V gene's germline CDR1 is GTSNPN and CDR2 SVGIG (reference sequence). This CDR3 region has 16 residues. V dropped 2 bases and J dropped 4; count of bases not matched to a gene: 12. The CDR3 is CAWSSMPGTGGTEAFF. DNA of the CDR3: TGTGCCTGGAGTTCAATGCCCGGCACAGGGGGCACTGAAGCTTTCTTT.

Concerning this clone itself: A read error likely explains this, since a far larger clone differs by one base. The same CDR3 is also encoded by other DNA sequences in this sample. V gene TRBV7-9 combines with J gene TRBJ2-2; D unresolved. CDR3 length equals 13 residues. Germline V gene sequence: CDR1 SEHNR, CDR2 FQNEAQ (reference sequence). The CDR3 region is CASSFDYTGELFF. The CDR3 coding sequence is TGTGCCAGCAGCTTTGATTACACTGGGGAGCTGTTTTTT.

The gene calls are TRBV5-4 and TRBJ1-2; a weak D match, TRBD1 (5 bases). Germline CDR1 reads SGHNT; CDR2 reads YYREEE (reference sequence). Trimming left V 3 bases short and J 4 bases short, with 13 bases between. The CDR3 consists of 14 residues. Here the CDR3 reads CASSSPQASYGYTF. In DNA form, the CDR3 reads TGTGCCAGCAGCTCACCACAGGCTTCCTATGGCTACACCTTC.

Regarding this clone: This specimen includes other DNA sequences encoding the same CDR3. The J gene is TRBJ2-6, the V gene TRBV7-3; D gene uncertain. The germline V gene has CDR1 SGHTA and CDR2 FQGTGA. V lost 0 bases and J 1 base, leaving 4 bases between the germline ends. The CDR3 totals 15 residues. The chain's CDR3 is CASSLTGSGANVLTF. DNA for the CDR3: TGTGCCAGCAGCTTAACAGGTTCTGGGGCCAACGTCCTGACTTTC.

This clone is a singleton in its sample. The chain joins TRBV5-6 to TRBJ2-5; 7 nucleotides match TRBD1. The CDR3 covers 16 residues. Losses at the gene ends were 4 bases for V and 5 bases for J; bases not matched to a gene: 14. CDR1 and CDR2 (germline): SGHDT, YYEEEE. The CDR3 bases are TGTGCCAGCAGCCCGGGCCTTGGGACAGTACAGGAGACCCAGTACTTC. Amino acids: CASSPGLGTVQETQYF.

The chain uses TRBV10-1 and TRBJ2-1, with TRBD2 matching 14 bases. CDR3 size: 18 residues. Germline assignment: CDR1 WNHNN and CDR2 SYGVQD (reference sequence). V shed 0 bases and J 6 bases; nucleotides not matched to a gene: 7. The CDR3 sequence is CASSESTSGLAGGNEQFF. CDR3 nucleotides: TGCGCCAGCAGTGAGTCGACTTCAGGACTAGCGGGAGGCAATGAGCAGTTCTTC.

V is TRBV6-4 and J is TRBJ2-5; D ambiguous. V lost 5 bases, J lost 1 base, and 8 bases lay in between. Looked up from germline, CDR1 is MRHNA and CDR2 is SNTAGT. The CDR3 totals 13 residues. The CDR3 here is CASSFDIQETQYF. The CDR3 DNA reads TGTGCCAGCAGTTTCGACATCCAAGAGACCCAGTACTTC.

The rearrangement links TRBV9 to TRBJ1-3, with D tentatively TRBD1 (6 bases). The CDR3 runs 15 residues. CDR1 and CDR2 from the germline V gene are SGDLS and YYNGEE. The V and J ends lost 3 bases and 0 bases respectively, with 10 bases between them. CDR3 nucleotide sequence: TGTGCCAGCAGCGGGGGGCCTAACTCTGGAAACACCATATATTTT. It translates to CASSGGPNSGNTIYF.

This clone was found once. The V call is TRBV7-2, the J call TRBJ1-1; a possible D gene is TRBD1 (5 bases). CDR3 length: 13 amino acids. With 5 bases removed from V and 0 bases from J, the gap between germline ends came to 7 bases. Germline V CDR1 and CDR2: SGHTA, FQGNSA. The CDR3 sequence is CASSQDMNTEAFF. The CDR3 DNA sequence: TGTGCCAGCAGCCAGGACATGAACACTGAAGCTTTCTTT.

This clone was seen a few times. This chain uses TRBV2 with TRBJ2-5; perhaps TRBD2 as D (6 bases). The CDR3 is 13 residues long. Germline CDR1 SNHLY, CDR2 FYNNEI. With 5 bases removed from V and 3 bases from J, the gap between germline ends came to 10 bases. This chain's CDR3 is CASSRESEETQYF. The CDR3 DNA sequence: TGTGCCAGCAGTCGGGAGTCTGAAGAGACCCAGTACTTC.

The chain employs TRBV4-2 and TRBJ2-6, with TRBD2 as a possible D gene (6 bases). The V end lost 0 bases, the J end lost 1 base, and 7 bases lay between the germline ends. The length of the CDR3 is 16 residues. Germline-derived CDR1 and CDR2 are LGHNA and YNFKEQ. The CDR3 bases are TGTGCCAGCAGCCAAGAGGAGGGGTCTGGGGCCAACGTCCTGACTTTC. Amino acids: CASSQEEGSGANVLTF.

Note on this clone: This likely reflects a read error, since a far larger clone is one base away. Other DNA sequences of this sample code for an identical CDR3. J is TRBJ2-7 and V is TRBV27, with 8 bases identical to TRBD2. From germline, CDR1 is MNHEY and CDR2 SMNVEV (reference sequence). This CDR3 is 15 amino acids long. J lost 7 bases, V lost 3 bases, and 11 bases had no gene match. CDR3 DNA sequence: TGTGCCAGCAGTTTTTTTGCGGGAGGTCTTCCGGAGCAGTACTTC. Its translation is CASSFFAGGLPEQYF.

CDR3 sequence (DNA): TGTGCCAGTAGCCGCCGGGACTACCTTGGGAATGAGCAGTTCTTC. This translates into CASSRRDYLGNEQFF. The chain uses TRBV19 and TRBJ2-1; 7 nucleotides match TRBD2. V trimming: 6 bases; J trimming: 7 bases; junction bases outside the gene matches: 12. This CDR3 contains 15 residues. The V gene's germline CDR1 is LNHDA and CDR2 SQIVND (reference sequence).

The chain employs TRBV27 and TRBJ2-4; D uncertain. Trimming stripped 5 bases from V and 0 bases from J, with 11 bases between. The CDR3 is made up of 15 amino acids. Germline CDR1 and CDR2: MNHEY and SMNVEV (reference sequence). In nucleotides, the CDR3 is TGTGCCAGCAGTCCGCGATATTTAGCCAAAAACATTCAGTACTTC. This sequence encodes CASSPRYLAKNIQYF.

The CDR3 region is CASSLEVVLAGTDTQYF. The CDR3 nucleotides read TGTGCCAGCAGCTTAGAGGTAGTGCTAGCGGGCACAGATACGCAGTATTTT. The genes are TRBV7-6 and TRBJ2-3; the match to TRBD2 covers 7 bases. V lost 1 base, J lost 1 base, and 8 bases stayed unmatched. Germline lookup yields CDR1 SGHVS and CDR2 FNYEAQ. The length of the CDR3 is 17 residues.

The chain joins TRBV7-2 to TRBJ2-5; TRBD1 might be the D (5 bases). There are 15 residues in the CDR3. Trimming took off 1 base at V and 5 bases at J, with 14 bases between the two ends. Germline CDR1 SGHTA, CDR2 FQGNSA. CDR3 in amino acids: CASSLELVGAETQYF. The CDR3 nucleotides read TGTGCCAGCAGCTTAGAGCTGGTAGGGGCGGAGACCCAGTACTTC.

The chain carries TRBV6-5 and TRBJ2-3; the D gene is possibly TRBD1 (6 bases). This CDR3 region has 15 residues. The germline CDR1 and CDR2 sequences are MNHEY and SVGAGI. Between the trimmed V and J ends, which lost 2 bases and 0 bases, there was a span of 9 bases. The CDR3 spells CASSYRGTSTDTQYF. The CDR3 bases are TGTGCCAGCAGTTACAGGGGGACAAGCACAGATACGCAGTATTTT.

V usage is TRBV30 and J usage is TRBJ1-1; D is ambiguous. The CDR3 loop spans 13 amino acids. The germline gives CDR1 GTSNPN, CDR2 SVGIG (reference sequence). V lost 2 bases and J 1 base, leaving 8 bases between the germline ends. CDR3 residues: CAWSNQRNTEAFF. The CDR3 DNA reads TGTGCCTGGAGTAACCAGCGGAACACTGAAGCTTTCTTT.

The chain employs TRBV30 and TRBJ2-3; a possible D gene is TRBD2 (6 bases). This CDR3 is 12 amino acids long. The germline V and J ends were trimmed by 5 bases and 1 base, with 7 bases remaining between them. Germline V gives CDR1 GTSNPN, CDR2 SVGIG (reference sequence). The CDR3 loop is CAWGGGTDTQYF. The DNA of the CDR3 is TGTGCCTGGGGCGGGGGCACAGATACGCAGTATTTT.